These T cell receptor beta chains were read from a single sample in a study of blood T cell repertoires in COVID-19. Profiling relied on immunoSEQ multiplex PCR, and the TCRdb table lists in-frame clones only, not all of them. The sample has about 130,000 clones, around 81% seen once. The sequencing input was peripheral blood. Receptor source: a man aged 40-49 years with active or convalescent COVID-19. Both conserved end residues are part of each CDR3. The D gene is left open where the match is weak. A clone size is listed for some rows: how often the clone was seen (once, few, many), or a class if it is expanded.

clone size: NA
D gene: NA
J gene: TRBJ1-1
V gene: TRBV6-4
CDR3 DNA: TGTGCCAGCAGCGGGGGTGGACTGAGTTTCTTT
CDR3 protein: CASSGGGLSFF

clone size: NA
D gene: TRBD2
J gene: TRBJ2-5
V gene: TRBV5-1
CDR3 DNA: TGCGCCAGCAGCTTGGCCACGGGGGGGCCCGAGGAGACCCAGTACTTC
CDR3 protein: CASSLATGGPEETQYF

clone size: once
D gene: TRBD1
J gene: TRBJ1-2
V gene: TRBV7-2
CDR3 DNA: TGTGCCAGCAGCCTCGACAGGGACTATGGCTACACCTTC
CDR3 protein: CASSLDRDYGYTF

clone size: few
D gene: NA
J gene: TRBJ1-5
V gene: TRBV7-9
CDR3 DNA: TGTGCCAGCAGCTTAGGGCAGGGCAATCAGCCCCAGCATTTT
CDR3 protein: CASSLGQGNQPQHF

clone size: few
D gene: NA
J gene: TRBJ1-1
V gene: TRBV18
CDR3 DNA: TGTGCCAGCTCGGGGGGGCAGGGAAGAGTAGAAGCTTTCTTT
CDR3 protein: CASSGGQGRVEAFF

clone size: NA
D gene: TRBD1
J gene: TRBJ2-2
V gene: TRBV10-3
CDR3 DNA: TGTGCCATCAGTTTACCTCCCGGGACAGGGGACACCGGGGAGCTGTTTTTT
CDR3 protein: CAISLPPGTGDTGELFF

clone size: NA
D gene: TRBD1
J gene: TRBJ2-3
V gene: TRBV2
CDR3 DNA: TGTGCCAGCAGTGCTGACAGGGGGATCACAGATACGCAGTATTTT
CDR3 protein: CASSADRGITDTQYF

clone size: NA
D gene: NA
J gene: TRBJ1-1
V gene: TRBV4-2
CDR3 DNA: TGTGCCAGCAGCCCGGACAGAATGAACACTGAAGCTTTCTTT
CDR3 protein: CASSPDRMNTEAFF

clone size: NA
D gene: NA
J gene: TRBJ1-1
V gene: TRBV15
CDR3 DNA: TGTGCCACCAGCAGAGATAAGAGTCCTGAAATCGGAGCTTTCTTT
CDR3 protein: CATSRDKSPEIGAFF

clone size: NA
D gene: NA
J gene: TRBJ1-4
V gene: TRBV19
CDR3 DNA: TGTGCCAGTAGGGGGACGGGACTAGAAAAACTGTTTTTT
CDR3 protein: CASRGTGLEKLFF

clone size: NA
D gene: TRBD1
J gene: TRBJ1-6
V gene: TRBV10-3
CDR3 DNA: TGTGCCATCAGTGAGGCGACGACAGGGGTTAATTCACCCCTCCACTTT
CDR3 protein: CAISEATTGVNSPLHF

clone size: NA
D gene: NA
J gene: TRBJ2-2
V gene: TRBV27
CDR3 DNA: TGTGCCAGCAGACGAAGGGACACAGCGAACACCGGGGAGCTGTTTTTT
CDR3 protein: CASRRRDTANTGELFF

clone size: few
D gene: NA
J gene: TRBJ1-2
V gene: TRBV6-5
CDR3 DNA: TGTGCCAGCAGTTCTCAGACTAACTATGGCTACACCTTC
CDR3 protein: CASSSQTNYGYTF

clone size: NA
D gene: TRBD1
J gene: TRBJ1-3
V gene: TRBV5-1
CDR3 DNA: TGCGCCAGCAGGGACAGGCCCTCGGAAGGAAACACCATATATTTT
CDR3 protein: CASRDRPSEGNTIYF

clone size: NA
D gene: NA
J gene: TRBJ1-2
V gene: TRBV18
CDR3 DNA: TGTGCCAGCTCACCACGGAGGGAGCCTTATGGCTACACCTTC
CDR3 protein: CASSPRREPYGYTF

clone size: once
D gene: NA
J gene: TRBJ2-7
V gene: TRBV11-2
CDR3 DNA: TGTGCCAGCAGCTTAGAAGAGGGCGGAGCCTACGAGCAGTACTTC
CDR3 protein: CASSLEEGGAYEQYF

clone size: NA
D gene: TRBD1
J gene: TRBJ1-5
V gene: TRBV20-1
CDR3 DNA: TGCAGTGCTAGTGGGACAGGGAAAGTGTTGGGACAGCCCCAGCATTTT
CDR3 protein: CSASGTGKVLGQPQHF

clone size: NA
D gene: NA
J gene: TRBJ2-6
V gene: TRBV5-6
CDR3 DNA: TGTGCCAGCAGCTTGGATGCGCCCTCTGGGGCCAACGTCCTGACTTTC
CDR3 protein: CASSLDAPSGANVLTF

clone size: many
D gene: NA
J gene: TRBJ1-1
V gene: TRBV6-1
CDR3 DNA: TGTGCCAGCAGTGATTTACTGATGAACACTGAAGCTTTCTTT
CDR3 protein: CASSDLLMNTEAFF

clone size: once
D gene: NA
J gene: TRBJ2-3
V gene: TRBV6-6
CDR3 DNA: TGTGCCAGCAGGGACAGGCGGGGGGCGTCAGATACGCAGTATTTT
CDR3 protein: CASRDRRGASDTQYF

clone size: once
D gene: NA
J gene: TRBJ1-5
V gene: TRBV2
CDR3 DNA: TGTGCCAGCAAAAATTGGGGGGATAGCAATCAGCCCCAGCATTTT
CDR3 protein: CASKNWGDSNQPQHF

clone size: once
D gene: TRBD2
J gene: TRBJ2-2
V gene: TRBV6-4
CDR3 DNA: TGTGCCAGCAGCGCCAGTGTGAAGCGGGGGGGCCGGACCGGGGAGCTGTTTTTT
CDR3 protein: CASSASVKRGGRTGELFF